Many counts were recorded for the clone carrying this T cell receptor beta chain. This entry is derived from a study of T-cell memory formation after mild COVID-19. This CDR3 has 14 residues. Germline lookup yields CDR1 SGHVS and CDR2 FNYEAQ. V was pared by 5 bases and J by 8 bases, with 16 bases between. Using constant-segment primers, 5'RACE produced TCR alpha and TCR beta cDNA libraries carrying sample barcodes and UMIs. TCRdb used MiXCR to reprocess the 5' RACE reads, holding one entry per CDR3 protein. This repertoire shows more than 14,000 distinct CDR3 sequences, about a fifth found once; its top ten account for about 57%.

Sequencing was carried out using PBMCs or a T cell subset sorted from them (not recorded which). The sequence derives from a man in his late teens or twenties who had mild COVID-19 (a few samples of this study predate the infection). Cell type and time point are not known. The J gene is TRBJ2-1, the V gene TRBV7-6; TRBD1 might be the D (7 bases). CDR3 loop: CASSLRGAGDEQFF. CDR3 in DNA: TGTGCCAGCAGCCTCAGGGGGGCAGGGGATGAGCAGTTCTTC.